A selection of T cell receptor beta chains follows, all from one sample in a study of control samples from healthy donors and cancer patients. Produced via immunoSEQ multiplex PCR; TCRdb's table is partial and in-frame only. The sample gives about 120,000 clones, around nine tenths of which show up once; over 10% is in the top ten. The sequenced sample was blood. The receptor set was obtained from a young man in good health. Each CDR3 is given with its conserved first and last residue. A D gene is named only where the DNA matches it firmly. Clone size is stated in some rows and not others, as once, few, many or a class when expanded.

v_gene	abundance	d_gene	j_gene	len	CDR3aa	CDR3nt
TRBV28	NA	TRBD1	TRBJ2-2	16	CASSLSGQANTGELFF	TGTGCCAGCAGTTTATCCGGACAGGCGAACACCGGGGAGCTGTTTTTT
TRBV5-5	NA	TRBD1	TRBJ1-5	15	CASSWGQGASQPQHF	TGTGCCAGCAGCTGGGGACAGGGGGCGAGTCAGCCCCAGCATTTT
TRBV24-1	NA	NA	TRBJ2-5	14	CATSESRGVETQYF	TGTGCCACCAGTGAAAGTAGGGGGGTAGAGACCCAGTACTTC
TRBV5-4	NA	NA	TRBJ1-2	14	CASSSQTAMGGYTF	TGTGCCAGCAGCTCCCAGACAGCGATGGGAGGCTACACCTTC
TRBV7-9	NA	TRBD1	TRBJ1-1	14	CASSLRGQNTEAFF	TGTGCCAGCAGCTTGAGGGGGCAGAACACTGAAGCTTTCTTT
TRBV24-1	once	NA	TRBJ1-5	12	CATSDFDQPQHF	TGTGCCACCAGTGATTTTGATCAGCCCCAGCATTTT
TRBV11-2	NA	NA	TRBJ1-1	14	CASSLTIVNTEAFF	TGTGCCAGCAGCTTAACCATTGTTAACACTGAAGCTTTCTTT
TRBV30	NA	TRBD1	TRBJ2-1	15	CAWSVGRGLVNEQFF	TGTGCCTGGAGTGTAGGTAGGGGGCTGGTCAATGAGCAGTTCTTC
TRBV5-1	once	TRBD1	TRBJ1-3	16	CASSSGQGAAGNTIYF	TGCGCCAGCAGCTCCGGACAGGGGGCGGCTGGAAACACCATATATTTT
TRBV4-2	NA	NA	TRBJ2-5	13	CASSYGPQETQYF	TGTGCCAGCAGCTACGGGCCGCAAGAGACCCAGTACTTC
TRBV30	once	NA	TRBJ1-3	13	CAWSTAGSGSIYF	TGTGCCTGGAGTACAGCAGGGAGTGGGTCCATATATTTT
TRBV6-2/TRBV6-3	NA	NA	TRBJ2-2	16	CASSYSGGPYTGELFF	TGTGCCAGCAGTTACTCAGGGGGACCATACACCGGGGAGCTGTTTTTT
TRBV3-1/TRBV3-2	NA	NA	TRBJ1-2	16	CASSHARGATTFGYTF	TGTGCCAGCAGCCACGCACGGGGAGCCACGACCTTTGGCTACACCTTC
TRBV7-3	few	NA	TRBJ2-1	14	CASSSQGRAGEQFF	TGTGCCAGCAGCTCCCAAGGGAGAGCTGGCGAGCAGTTCTTC
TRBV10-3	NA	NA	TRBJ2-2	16	CAIREKDDVGTGELFF	TGTGCCATCCGTGAAAAGGACGATGTAGGCACCGGGGAGCTGTTTTTT
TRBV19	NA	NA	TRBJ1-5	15	CASRLQGLAFGPQHF	TGTGCCAGTAGATTACAGGGTTTGGCTTTTGGGCCCCAGCATTTT
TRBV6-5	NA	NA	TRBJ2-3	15	CASRVDSLFTDTQYF	TGTGCCAGCAGGGTCGACAGCTTATTCACAGATACGCAGTATTTT
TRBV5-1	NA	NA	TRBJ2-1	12	CASSLEGDEQFF	TGCGCCAGCAGCCTGGAAGGGGATGAGCAGTTCTTC
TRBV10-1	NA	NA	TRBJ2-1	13	CASSDGSYNEQFF	TGCGCCAGCAGTGACGGATCCTACAATGAGCAGTTCTTC
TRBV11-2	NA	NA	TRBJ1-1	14	CASSLNPKNTEAFF	TGTGCCAGCAGCTTAAACCCGAAGAACACTGAAGCTTTCTTT
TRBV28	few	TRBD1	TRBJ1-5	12	CASSPGTGSQHF	TGTGCCAGCAGTCCCGGGACAGGGAGTCAGCATTTT
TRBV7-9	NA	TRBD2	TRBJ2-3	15	CASSRYSGGADTQYF	TGTGCCAGCAGCAGATATAGCGGGGGTGCAGATACGCAGTATTTT
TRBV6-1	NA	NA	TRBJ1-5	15	CASSESWGKDQPQHF	TGTGCCAGCAGTGAATCCTGGGGTAAAGATCAGCCCCAGCATTTT
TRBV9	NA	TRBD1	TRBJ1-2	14	CASSSSGGGDGYTF	TGTGCCAGCAGCTCCTCAGGGGGCGGCGATGGCTACACCTTC
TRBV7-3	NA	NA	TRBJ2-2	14	CASSFGRDTGELFF	TGTGCCAGCAGCTTCGGCAGGGACACCGGGGAGCTGTTTTTT
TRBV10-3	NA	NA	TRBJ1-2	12	CAISTTEDGYTF	TGTGCCATCAGTACGACAGAGGATGGCTACACCTTC
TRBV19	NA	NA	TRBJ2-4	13	CASSMRDGDIQYF	TGTGCCAGTAGTATGAGGGATGGAGACATTCAGTACTTC
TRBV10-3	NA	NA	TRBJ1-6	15	CAISPQGTQGSPLHF	TGTGCCATCAGTCCACAGGGTACCCAGGGGTCACCCCTCCACTTT
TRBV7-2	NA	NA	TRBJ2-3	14	CASSLGTEADTQYF	TGTGCCAGCAGCTTAGGGACAGAAGCAGATACGCAGTATTTT
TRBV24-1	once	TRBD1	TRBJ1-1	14	CATRQGTGRTEAFF	TGTGCCACCAGACAGGGGACAGGACGCACTGAAGCTTTCTTT
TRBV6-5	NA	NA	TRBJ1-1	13	CASSYEGNTEAFF	TGTGCCAGCAGTTACGAGGGGAACACTGAAGCTTTCTTT
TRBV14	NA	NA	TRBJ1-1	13	CASSQNVKAEAFF	TGTGCCAGCAGCCAAAACGTCAAGGCTGAAGCTTTCTTT
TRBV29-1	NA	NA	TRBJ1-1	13	CSGTQTSNTEAFF	TGCAGCGGGACACAAACCTCGAACACTGAAGCTTTCTTT
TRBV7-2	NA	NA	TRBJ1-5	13	CASATGERQPQHF	TGTGCCAGCGCTACCGGAGAGAGACAGCCCCAGCATTTT
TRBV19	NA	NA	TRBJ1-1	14	CASSIQGSNTEAFF	TGTGCCAGTAGTATACAGGGGTCAAACACTGAAGCTTTCTTT
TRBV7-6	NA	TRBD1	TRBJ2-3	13	CASSSMTGDTQYF	TGTGCCAGCAGCTCGATGACAGGGGATACGCAGTATTTT
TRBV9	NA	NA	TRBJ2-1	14	CASSPRQGRNEQFF	TGTGCCAGCAGCCCCAGGCAGGGAAGGAATGAGCAGTTCTTC
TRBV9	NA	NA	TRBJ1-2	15	CASSVAAGESYGYTF	TGTGCCAGCAGCGTAGCGGCAGGGGAAAGCTATGGCTACACCTTC
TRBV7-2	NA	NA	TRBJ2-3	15	CASSFFTAGTDTQYF	TGTGCCAGCAGCTTTTTTACGGCTGGCACAGATACGCAGTATTTT
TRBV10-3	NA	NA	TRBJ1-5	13	CATTDSSNQPQHF	TGTGCCACGACTGACAGTAGCAATCAGCCCCAGCATTTT
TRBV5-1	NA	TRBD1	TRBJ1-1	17	CASSSQPGGTGNTEAFF	TGCGCCAGCAGCTCACAGCCTGGGGGGACAGGGAACACTGAAGCTTTCTTT
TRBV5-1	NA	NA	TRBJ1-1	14	CASSLQGGDTEAFF	TGCGCCAGCAGCTTACAGGGTGGTGACACTGAAGCTTTCTTT
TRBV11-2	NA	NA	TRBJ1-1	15	CASSLVAGSGTEAFF	TGTGCCAGCAGCTTAGTAGCAGGGAGCGGGACTGAAGCTTTCTTT
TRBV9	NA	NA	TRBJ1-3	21	CASSVLPPNRVGETSGNTIYF	TGTGCCAGCAGCGTACTACCACCCAACAGGGTTGGGGAGACCTCTGGAAACACCATATATTTT
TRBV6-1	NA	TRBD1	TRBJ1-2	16	CASSEYRAGGPYGYTF	TGTGCCAGCAGTGAATATAGGGCAGGGGGGCCCTATGGCTACACCTTC